This record concerns one T cell receptor (beta chain) sequence. The same CDR3 is also encoded by other DNA sequences in this sample. This CDR3 is 15 amino acids long. With 4 bases removed from V and 0 bases from J, the gap between germline ends came to 15 bases. Looked up from germline, CDR1 is SQVTM and CDR2 is ANQGSEA. These data are taken from a study of shared T cell receptors in the human thymus. TCRdb's copy holds only in-frame clones and misses some; the assay was immunoSEQ multiplex PCR. Of roughly 660,000 clones detected, 85% to 90% appear once; the ten largest clones hold 0.008% to 0.011%. These data were also reused for a study on human thymus T cells. That source reports: Healthy Finnish infants undergoing corrective surgery for congenital heart defects were used as donors. Resections from corrective heart surgery provided thymus tissue. Apparent skewing of V and J gene usage characterized both thymic and blood repertoires. Related research described strongly overlapping thymic repertoires in unrelated people.

The sequence was obtained from a boy under two years old with a congenital heart defect. Sequenced sample: thymocytes. The gene calls are TRBV29-1 and TRBJ1-2; no clear D. The CDR3 here is CSVGAPGVTNYGYTF. In DNA form, the CDR3 reads TGCAGCGTTGGCGCTCCAGGTGTTACTAACTATGGCTACACCTTC.